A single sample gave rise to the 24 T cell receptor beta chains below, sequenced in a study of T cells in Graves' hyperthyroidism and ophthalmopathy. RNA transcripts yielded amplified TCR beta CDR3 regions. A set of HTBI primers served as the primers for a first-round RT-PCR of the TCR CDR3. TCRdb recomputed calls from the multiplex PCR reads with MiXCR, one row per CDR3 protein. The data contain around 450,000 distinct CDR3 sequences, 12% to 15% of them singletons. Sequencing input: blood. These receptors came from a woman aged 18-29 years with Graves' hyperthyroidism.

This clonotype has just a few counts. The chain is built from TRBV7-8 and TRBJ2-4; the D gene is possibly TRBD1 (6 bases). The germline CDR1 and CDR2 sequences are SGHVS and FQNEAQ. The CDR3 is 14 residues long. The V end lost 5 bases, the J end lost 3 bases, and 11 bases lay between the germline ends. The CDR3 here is CASSIGQIKNIQYF. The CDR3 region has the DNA TGTGCCAGCAGCATCGGACAGATCAAAAACATTCAGTACTTC.

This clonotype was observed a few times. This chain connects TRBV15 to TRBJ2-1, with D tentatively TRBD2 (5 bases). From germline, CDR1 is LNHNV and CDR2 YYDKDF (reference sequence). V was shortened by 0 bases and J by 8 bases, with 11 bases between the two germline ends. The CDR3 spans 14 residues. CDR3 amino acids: CATSRDVGVDEQFF. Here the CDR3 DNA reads TGTGCCACCAGCAGAGATGTCGGGGTCGATGAGCAGTTCTTC.

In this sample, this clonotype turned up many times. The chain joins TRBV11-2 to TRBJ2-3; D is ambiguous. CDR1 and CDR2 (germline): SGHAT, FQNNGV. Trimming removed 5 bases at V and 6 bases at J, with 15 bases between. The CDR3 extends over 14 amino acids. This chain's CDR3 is CASSRAHPEDTQYF. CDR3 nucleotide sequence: TGTGCCAGCAGCCGGGCCCACCCAGAGGATACGCAGTATTTT.

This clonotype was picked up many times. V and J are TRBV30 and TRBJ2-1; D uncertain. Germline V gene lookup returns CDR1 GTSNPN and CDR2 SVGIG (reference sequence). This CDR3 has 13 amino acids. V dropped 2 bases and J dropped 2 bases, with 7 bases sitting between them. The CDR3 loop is CAWSQSAYNEQFF. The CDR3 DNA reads TGTGCCTGGAGTCAGTCTGCCTACAATGAGCAGTTCTTC.

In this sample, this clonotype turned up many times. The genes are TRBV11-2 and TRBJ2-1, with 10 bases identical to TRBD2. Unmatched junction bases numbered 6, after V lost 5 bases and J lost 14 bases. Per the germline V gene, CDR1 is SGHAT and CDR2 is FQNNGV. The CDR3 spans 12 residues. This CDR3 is CASSASGRGKFF. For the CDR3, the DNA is TGTGCCAGCAGCGCTAGCGGGAGAGGGAAGTTCTTC.

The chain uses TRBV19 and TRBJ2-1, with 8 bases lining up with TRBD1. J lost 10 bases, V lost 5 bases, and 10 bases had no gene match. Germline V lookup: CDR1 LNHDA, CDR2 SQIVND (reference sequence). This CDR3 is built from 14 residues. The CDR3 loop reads CASSPRTGPWEQFF. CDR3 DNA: TGTGCCAGTAGTCCCCGGACAGGGCCATGGGAGCAGTTCTTC.

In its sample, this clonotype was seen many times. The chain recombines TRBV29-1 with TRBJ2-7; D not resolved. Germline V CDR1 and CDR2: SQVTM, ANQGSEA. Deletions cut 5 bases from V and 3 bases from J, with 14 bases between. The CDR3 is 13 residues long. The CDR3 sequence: CSVISDNRYEQYF. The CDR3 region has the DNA TGCAGCGTTATCTCAGACAATCGCTACGAGCAGTACTTC.

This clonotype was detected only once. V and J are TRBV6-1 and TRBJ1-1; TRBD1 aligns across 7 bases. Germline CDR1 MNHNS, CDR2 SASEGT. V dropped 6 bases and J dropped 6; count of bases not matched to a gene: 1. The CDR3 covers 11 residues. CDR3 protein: CASRRGPEAFF. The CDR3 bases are TGTGCCAGCAGGAGGGGGCCTGAAGCTTTCTTT.

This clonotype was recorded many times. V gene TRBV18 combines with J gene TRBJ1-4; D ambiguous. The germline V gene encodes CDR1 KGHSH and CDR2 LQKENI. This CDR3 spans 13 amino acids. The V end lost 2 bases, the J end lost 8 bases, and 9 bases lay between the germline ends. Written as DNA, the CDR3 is TGTGCCAGCTCACCAGACCAGAGGGAAAAACTGTTTTTT. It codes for CASSPDQREKLFF.

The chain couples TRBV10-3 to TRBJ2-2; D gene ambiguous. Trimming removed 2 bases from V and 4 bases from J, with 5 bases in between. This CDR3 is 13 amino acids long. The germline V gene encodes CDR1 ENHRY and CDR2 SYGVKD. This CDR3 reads CAISEDRTGELFF. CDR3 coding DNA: TGTGCCATCAGTGAGGACCGCACCGGGGAGCTGTTTTTT.

CDR3 bases: TGTGCCAGCAGCGTGGACCGAGGAGCCATTCAGTACTTC. It yields the protein CASSVDRGAIQYF. J is TRBJ2-4 and V is TRBV9; no clear D gene. The CDR3 contains 13 residues. Between the trimmed V and J ends, which lost 2 bases and 9 bases, there was a span of 12 bases. From germline, CDR1 is SGDLS and CDR2 YYNGEE.

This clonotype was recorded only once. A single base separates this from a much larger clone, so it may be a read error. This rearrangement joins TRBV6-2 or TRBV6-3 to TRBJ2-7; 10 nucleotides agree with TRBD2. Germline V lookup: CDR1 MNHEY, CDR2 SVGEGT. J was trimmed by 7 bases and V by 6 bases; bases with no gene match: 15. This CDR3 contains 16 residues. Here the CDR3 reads CASRTTAGGNLNEQYF. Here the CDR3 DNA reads TGTGCCAGCAGAACTACAGCGGGAGGGAATCTCAATGAGCAGTACTTC.

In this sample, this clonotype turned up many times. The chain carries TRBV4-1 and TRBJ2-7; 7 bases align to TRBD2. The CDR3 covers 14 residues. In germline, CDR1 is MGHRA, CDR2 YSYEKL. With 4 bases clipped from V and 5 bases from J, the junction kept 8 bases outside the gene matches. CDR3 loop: CASSLGLVYDEQYF. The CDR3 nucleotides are TGCGCCAGCAGCCTTGGACTAGTTTATGACGAGCAGTACTTC.

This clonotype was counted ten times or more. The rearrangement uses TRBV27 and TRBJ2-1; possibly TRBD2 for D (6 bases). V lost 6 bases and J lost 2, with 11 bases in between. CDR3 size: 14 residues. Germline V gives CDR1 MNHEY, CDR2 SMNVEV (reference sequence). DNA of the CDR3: TGTGCCAGCAGCCCTCGCGGGGCCTACAATGAGCAGTTCTTC. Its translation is CASSPRGAYNEQFF.

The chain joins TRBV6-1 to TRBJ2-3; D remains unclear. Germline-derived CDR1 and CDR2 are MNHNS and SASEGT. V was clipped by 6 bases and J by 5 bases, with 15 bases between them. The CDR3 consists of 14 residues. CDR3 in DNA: TGTGCCAGCAGGAGGTCATTAGTCGAAGATACGCAGTATTTT. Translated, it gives CASRRSLVEDTQYF.

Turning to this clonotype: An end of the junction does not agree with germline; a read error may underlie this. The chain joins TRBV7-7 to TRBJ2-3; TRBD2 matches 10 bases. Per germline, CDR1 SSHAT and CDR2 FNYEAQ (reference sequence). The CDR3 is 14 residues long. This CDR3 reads CASSLGTSADTQYF. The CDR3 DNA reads TGTGCTAGCAGCTTAGGGACTAGCGCAGATACGCAGTATTTT. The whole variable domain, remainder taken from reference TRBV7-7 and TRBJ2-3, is GAGVSQSPRYKVTKRGQDVTLRCDPISSHATLYWYQQALGQGPEFLTYFNYEAQPDKSGLPSDRFSAERPEGSISTLTIQRTEQRDSAMYRCASSLGTSADTQYFGPGTRLTVL.

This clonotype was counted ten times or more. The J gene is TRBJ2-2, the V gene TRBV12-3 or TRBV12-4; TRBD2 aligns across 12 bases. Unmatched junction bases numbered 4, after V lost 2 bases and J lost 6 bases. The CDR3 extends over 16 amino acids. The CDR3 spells CASSLILAGGAGELFF. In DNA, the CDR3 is TGTGCCAGCAGTTTAATCCTAGCGGGAGGGGCCGGGGAGCTGTTTTTT.

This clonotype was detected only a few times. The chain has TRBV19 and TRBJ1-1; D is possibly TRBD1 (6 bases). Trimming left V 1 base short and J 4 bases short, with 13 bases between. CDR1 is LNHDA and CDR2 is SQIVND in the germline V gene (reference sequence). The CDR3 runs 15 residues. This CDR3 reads CASSIGPGGSTEAFF. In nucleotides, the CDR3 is TGTGCCAGTAGTATAGGGCCGGGGGGCAGCACTGAAGCTTTCTTT.

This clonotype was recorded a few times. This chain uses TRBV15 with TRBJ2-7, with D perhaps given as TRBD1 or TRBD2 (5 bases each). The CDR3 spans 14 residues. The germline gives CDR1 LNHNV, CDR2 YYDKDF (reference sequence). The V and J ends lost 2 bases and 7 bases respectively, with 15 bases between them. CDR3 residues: CATSRFGTPGEQYF. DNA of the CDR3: TGTGCCACCAGCAGATTCGGGACCCCTGGTGAGCAGTACTTC. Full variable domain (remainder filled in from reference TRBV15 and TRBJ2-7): DAMVIQNPRYQVTQFGKPVTLSCSQTLNHNVMYWYQQKSSQAPKLLFHYYDKDFNNEADTPDNFQSRRPNTSFCFLDIRSPGLGDTAMYLCATSRFGTPGEQYFGPGTRLTVT.

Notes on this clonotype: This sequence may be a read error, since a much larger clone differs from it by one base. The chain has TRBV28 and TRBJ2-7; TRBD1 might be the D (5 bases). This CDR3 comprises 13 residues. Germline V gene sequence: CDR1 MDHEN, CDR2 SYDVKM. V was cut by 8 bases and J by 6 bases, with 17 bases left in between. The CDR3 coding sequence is TGTGCCAGCGGCTACATGGGGCCTGGCGAGCAGTACTTC. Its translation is CASGYMGPGEQYF.

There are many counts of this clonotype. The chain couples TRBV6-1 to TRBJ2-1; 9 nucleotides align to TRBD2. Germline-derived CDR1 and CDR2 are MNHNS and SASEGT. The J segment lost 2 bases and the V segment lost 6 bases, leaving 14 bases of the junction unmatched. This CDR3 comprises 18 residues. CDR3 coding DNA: TGTGCCAGCAGCGTTAACCCCCCTGCTAGCGGGGCCTACAATGAGCAGTTCTTC. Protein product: CASSVNPPASGAYNEQFF.

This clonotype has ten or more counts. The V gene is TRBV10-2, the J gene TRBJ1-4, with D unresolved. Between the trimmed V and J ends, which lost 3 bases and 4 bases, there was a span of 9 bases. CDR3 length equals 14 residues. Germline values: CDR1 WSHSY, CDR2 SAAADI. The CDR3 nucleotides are TGCGCCAGCAGTGAAGGTTCCCTTAATGAAAAACTGTTTTTT. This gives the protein CASSEGSLNEKLFF.

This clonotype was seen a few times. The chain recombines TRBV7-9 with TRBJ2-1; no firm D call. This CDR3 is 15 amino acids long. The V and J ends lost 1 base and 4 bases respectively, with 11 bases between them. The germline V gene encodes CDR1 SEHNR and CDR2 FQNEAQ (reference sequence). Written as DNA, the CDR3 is TGTGCCAGCAGCTTAGTAATAGGTCCTTACAATGAGCAGTTCTTC. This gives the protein CASSLVIGPYNEQFF.

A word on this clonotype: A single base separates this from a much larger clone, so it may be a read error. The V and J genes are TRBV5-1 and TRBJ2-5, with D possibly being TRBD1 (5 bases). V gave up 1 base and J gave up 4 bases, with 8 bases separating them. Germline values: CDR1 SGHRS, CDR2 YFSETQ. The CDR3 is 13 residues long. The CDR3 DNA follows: TGCGCCAGCAGCTTGAGACAGCGAGAGACCCAGTACTTC. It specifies CASSLRQRETQYF.